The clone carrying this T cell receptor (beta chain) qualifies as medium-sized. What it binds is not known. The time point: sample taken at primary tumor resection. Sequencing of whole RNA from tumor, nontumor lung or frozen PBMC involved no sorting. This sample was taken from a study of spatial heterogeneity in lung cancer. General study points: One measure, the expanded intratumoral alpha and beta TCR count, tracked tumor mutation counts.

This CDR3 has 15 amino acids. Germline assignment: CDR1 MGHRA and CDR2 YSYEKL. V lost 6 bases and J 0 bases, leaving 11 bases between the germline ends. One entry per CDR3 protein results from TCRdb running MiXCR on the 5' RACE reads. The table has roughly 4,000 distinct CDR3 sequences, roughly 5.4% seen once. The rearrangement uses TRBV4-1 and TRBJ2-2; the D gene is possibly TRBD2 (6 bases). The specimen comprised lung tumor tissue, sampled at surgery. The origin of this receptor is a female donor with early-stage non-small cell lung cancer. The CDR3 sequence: CASSSGRPNTGELFF. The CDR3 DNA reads TGCGCCAGCAGTTCTGGGAGGCCGAACACCGGGGAGCTGTTTTTT.